What follows is one T cell receptor beta chain and its context. Its antigen remains undetermined. No much larger clone exists at a distance of one base, and base qualities are not known. Enrolling through a virtual design, the prospective study's participants ranged in age from about 18 to 89 years and lived across roughly 24 United States geographic areas. In the prospective study, cohorts were assigned on the basis of participant-reported clinical history obtained from a screening survey and a study questionnaire. In the prospective study, mobile phlebotomists collected whole blood, serum and a nasopharyngeal or oropharyngeal swab from each participant. Additional blood draws and questionnaires over a 2-month period could optionally be provided by prospective study participants. Blood samples from the prospective study were shipped frozen or at room temperature prior to DNA extraction. The data were taken from a study of blood T cell repertoires in COVID-19 (dated by TCRdb to 2020 to 2022). At the level of the whole study: Samples covering the acute and convalescent phases of COVID-19 were provided by collaborators in the United States, Italy and Spain. The dataset comprised deeply sampled blood TCRbeta repertoires from subjects exposed to, actively infected with, or recovered from COVID-19. The samples were drawn from the first 160 participants of the ongoing ImmuneRACE study and from some 1,300 subjects provided by 6 global collaborators. The repertoires were released in a freely available public database meant as a resource for research on the immune response to SARS-CoV-2. The material from the prospective study consisted of cDNA or gDNA derived from T cells, B-cell-depleted T cells, or PBMCs. A de-identified subject ID, COVID-19 status, age in years and sex were almost always included in the sample metadata. Where available, HLA class I and class II types were obtained from metadata supplied by the sample provider rather than from assay-based typing.

The investigation overall reported the following: The quantity of clinical and demographic metadata differed by source and by participant and was supplied without curation.

V is shortened by 6 bases, J by 0 bases, and the region joining them spans 8 bases. Spanning cysteine to phenylalanine, the CDR3 consists of 13 amino acids. Just the 39-base CDR3 DNA is kept, in frame starting at base 1. The immunoSEQ Assay, a bias-controlled multiplex PCR, was used to amplify TCRbeta CDR3 regions from genomic DNA. The study's own analysis went as follows. The number of nucleated cells in each sample was estimated by amplification of reference gene primers within the assay. To quantify the absolute abundance of each unique TCRbeta CDR3 rearrangement, sequence reads were collapsed and filtered. Productive Simpson clonality was computed per sample as the square root of Simpson's diversity index over productive rearrangements. In its TCRdb copy, this immuneACCESS table keeps in-frame sequences only and misses some clones. Where compared with another copy, unresolved V genes explain less than half of these, and the others have no known cause. D and trimming come from the DNA, and the V and J calls and clone size come from that table. A total of some 170,000 clones appear in this sample, roughly 87% of them only once. The top ten clones comprise around 1.2% of the sample.

Source material: PBMCs or T cells enriched from blood (not recorded which). The chain is assembled from TRBV12-3 or TRBV12-4 and TRBJ1-1; the D segment cannot be called with confidence. The TCR sequence derives from a human donor with acute COVID-19. The donor label of this sample is uncertain. The CDR3 here reads CASSSTLNTEAFF. The nucleotide sequence is TGTGCCAGCAGCTCGACTTTGAACACTGAAGCTTTCTTT.